This TCR beta chain appears in the sequencing data of a study of regulatory T cells in long-lasting Graves disease. This clonotype has a count of ten or more. The germline V gene encodes CDR1 KGHSH and CDR2 LQKENI. The CDR3 is 14 amino acids. V dropped 5 bases and J dropped 4 bases, with 14 bases sitting between them. Time point meaning: newly diagnosed GD, antithyroid drugs for less than 3 months. Isolated PBMC RNA provided the starting material for the TCR library. Through Arm-PCR of CDR3 regions and iRepertoire HTBI primers, TCR beta libraries were built. TCRdb redid the calling of the multiplex PCR reads with MiXCR, one entry per CDR3 protein. The sample includes approximately 460,000 distinct CDR3 sequences, roughly 17% seen only once; the top ten take 9.5% to 12%. This sample also belongs to another study, concerning T cells in Graves' hyperthyroidism and ophthalmopathy. That work adds: Each diagnosis was grounded in clinical symptoms, serum thyroxine and TRAb, thyroid ultrasound, and orbital computed tomography.

The gene calls are TRBV18 and TRBJ1-1, with D uncertain. This material consisted of peripheral blood mononuclear cells (PBMCs), taken at new diagnosis, from a patient treated with antithyroid drugs. This clonotype originated in a woman aged 25 to 45 with Graves disease. The CDR3 coding sequence is TGTGCCAGCTCATTAGAGTGGACGGGCACTGAAGCTTTCTTT. This encodes CASSLEWTGTEAFF.